Each of the 30 T cell receptor beta chains below was sequenced from the same sample in a study of shared clonotypes between healthy human individuals. Only in-frame clones appear in the TCRdb table, and some are missing; sequencing was by immunoSEQ multiplex PCR. The table has 2,500,000 or so clones, around 90% seen once. Sequenced material: naive CD4+ T cells sorted from blood. Subset in this sample: CD45RA+ positively selected. The receptors come from a young man in good health.

The chain links TRBV6-6 to TRBJ1-1; D unresolved. Germline V CDR1 and CDR2: MNHNY, SVGAGI (reference sequence). The CDR3 sequence is 13 residues long. The germline V and J ends were trimmed by 3 bases and 0 bases, with 5 bases remaining between them. The DNA of the CDR3 is TGTGCCAGCAGTTATGAGCTGAACACTGAAGCTTTCTTT. The encoded protein is CASSYELNTEAFF.

This clone was detected once. The genes are TRBV28 and TRBJ1-3; 7 nucleotides agree with TRBD1. The V and J ends lost 5 bases and 2 bases, in that order; junction bases with no gene match: 6. In germline, CDR1 is MDHEN, CDR2 SYDVKM. CDR3 length: 15 amino acids. This chain's CDR3 is CASSAPQGAGNTIYF. The DNA of the CDR3 is TGTGCCAGCAGTGCGCCCCAGGGGGCTGGAAACACCATATATTTT.

V gene TRBV12-2 combines with J gene TRBJ2-3; the D segment call TRBD2 is taken from the table without a DNA check. TRBV12-2 is listed as a pseudogene. CDR3 length: 16 residues. As DNA, the CDR3 is TGTGCAAGTCGCTTCCCCCCTAGCGGGACGTCAGATACGCAGTATTTT. Amino acid sequence: CASRFPPSGTSDTQYF.

The gene calls are TRBV5-4 and TRBJ2-7, with D uncertain. The CDR3 contains 11 residues. Germline V gives CDR1 SGHNT, CDR2 YYREEE (reference sequence). Trimming removed 1 base from V and 5 bases from J, with 4 bases in between. CDR3 nucleotide sequence: TGTGCCAGCAGCTTGTGGGACGAGCAGTACTTC. Translation gives CASSLWDEQYF.

The gene calls are TRBV5-1 and TRBJ2-2; 10 bases map to TRBD2. Germline V gives CDR1 SGHRS, CDR2 YFSETQ. J was trimmed by 4 bases and V by 3 bases; bases with no gene match: 3. The CDR3 loop spans 15 amino acids. CDR3 loop: CASSYGLAATGELFF. Here the CDR3 DNA reads TGCGCCAGCAGCTACGGACTAGCGGCCACCGGGGAGCTGTTTTTT.

The V and J genes are TRBV9 and TRBJ2-7; TRBD2 matches at 7 bases. V was clipped by 4 bases and J by 1 base; unmatched bases: 5. CDR1 is SGDLS, CDR2 YYNGEE, per germline. This CDR3 has 14 residues. CDR3 residues: CASSNGGRSYEQYF. The CDR3 region has the DNA TGTGCCAGCAGCAACGGGGGGAGGTCCTACGAGCAGTACTTC.

The V call is TRBV18, the J call TRBJ2-5, with a tentative D call TRBD1 (5 bases). Trimming pared 10 bases from V and 2 bases from J, leaving 14 bases between. This CDR3 has 13 residues. CDR1 is KGHSH and CDR2 is LQKENI in the germline V gene. The CDR3 sequence is CANRKGIQETQYF. The CDR3 nucleotides are TGTGCCAACCGAAAGGGGATTCAAGAGACCCAGTACTTC.

The V call is TRBV5-1, the J call TRBJ2-2; 11 nucleotides match TRBD2. The CDR3 is 19 amino acids. The V and J ends lost 0 bases and 0 bases, in that order; junction bases with no gene match: 7. The V gene's germline CDR1 is SGHRS and CDR2 YFSETQ. CDR3 loop: CASSLGLAGGLANTGELFF. For the CDR3, the DNA is TGCGCCAGCAGCTTGGGGCTAGCGGGGGGACTAGCGAACACCGGGGAGCTGTTTTTT.

The gene calls are TRBV2 and TRBJ1-1, with a weak D call TRBD1 (6 bases). This CDR3 has 17 residues. V lost 2 bases to trimming and J lost 5 bases, with 21 bases between them. The germline CDR1 and CDR2 sequences are SNHLY and FYNNEI. In nucleotides, the CDR3 is TGTGCCAGCAGTGAAAGGGGGGCGGGGAAAAGTTTAACTGAAGCTTTCTTT. It codes for CASSERGAGKSLTEAFF.

As to this clone: The same CDR3 is also encoded by other DNA sequences in this sample. J is TRBJ2-1 and V is TRBV7-2; 8 bases fit TRBD2. V was clipped by 5 bases and J by 2 bases; unmatched bases: 5. Germline V CDR1 and CDR2: SGHTA, FQGNSA. There are 15 residues in the CDR3. CDR3 DNA: TGTGCCAGCAGCCCTGGACTAGCAGCCTACAATGAGCAGTTCTTC. It encodes CASSPGLAAYNEQFF.

V is TRBV28 and J is TRBJ2-7; 10 nucleotides align to TRBD2. Per germline, CDR1 MDHEN and CDR2 SYDVKM. V gave up 2 bases and J gave up 5 bases; unmatched junction bases: 9. This CDR3 has 16 amino acids. CDR3 region: CASSLVSGGPANEQYF. The CDR3 region has the DNA TGTGCCAGCAGTTTAGTTAGCGGGGGGCCCGCTAACGAGCAGTACTTC.

Of note for this clone: Other DNA sequences of this sample code for an identical CDR3. The V call is TRBV5-1, the J call TRBJ1-5; D remains ambiguous. The CDR3 consists of 15 residues. The germline CDR1 and CDR2 sequences are SGHRS and YFSETQ. Trimming removed 0 bases at V and 2 bases at J, with 9 bases between. The CDR3 region has the DNA TGCGCCAGCAGCTTGGGGGGATCGGGCAATCAGCCCCAGCATTTT. This sequence encodes CASSLGGSGNQPQHF.

In regard to this clone: This sample also contains other DNA sequences that code for the same CDR3. The chain uses TRBV29-1 and TRBJ2-5; no firm D call. V was clipped by 4 bases and J by 4 bases, with 4 bases between them. CDR3 length: 10 residues. The germline gives CDR1 SQVTM, CDR2 ANQGSEA. CDR3: CSVGGETQYF. CDR3 coding DNA: TGCAGCGTTGGGGGAGAGACCCAGTACTTC.

The chain recombines TRBV2 with TRBJ1-2, with 9 bases fitting TRBD1. CDR1 is SNHLY and CDR2 is FYNNEI in the germline V gene. The ends lost 6 bases at V and 7 bases at J; junction bases unmatched: 6. CDR3 length equals 13 residues. The CDR3 loop is CASREGQGFGYTF. The CDR3 nucleotides are TGTGCCAGCAGAGAGGGACAGGGTTTTGGCTACACCTTC.

This chain uses TRBV5-1 with TRBJ2-7, with D perhaps matching TRBD2 (6 bases). Per the germline V gene, CDR1 is SGHRS and CDR2 is YFSETQ. Trimming took off 0 bases at V and 7 bases at J, with 14 bases between the two ends. The CDR3 spans 14 residues. The CDR3 sequence is CASSLVGEAGEQYF. CDR3 DNA sequence: TGCGCCAGCAGCTTGGTTGGGGAGGCGGGGGAGCAGTACTTC.

This chain uses TRBV7-3 with TRBJ2-1, with D perhaps being TRBD1 or TRBD2 (6 bases each). CDR1 and CDR2 from the germline V gene are SGHTA and FQGTGA. This CDR3 contains 15 residues. Trimming took off 5 bases at V and 9 bases at J, with 20 bases between the two ends. The CDR3 here is CASSPSEGGVGEQFF. As DNA, the CDR3 is TGTGCCAGCAGCCCCTCCGAGGGGGGTGTGGGTGAGCAGTTCTTC.

The chain combines TRBV5-4 with TRBJ2-5; 8 nucleotides match TRBD1. This CDR3 region has 13 residues. Germline CDR1 reads SGHNT; CDR2 reads YYREEE (reference sequence). J was trimmed by 2 bases and V by 4 bases; bases with no gene match: 1. Here the CDR3 reads CASSRDRQETQYF. In DNA form, the CDR3 reads TGTGCCAGCAGCCGGGACAGGCAAGAGACCCAGTACTTC.

A note on this clone: Other DNA sequences from this sample encode an identical CDR3 as well. The chain joins TRBV7-2 to TRBJ2-3; possible D gene TRBD2, 6 bases. CDR3 length: 14 residues. The V gene lost 5 bases and the J gene lost 3 bases, with 12 bases spanning the gap. The germline V gene has CDR1 SGHTA and CDR2 FQGNSA. The CDR3 DNA is TGTGCCAGCAGCCGACGTGCGGGGACAGATACGCAGTATTTT. Its protein is CASSRRAGTDTQYF.

The chain uses TRBV11-2 and TRBJ1-1; D is undetermined. There are 14 residues in the CDR3. Trimming removed 2 bases at V and 3 bases at J, with 10 bases between. Germline lookup yields CDR1 SGHAT and CDR2 FQNNGV. The CDR3 protein is CASSLSLLYTEAFF. The CDR3, as DNA: TGTGCCAGCAGCTTAAGCCTCCTCTACACTGAAGCTTTCTTT.

This chain links TRBV5-8 with TRBJ2-4; 8 bases align to TRBD1. The CDR3 is 14 residues long. J was trimmed by 4 bases and V by 5 bases; bases with no gene match: 5. Looked up from germline, CDR1 is SGHTS and CDR2 is YDEGEE. The CDR3 DNA sequence: TGTGCCAGCAGAGAGACAGGGGATAAAAACATTCAGTACTTC. The encoded protein is CASRETGDKNIQYF.

The chain couples TRBV5-6 to TRBJ1-4; the match to TRBD1 covers 7 bases. The CDR3 runs to 14 residues. V lost 4 bases, J lost 12 bases, and 12 bases stayed unmatched. Germline lookup yields CDR1 SGHDT and CDR2 YYEEEE. The CDR3 protein is CASSQAGGHRELFF. CDR3 sequence (DNA): TGTGCCAGCAGCCAGGCAGGGGGACATAGAGAACTGTTTTTT.

The chain uses TRBV30 and TRBJ1-1; D perhaps matches TRBD1 (5 bases). CDR3 length equals 13 residues. V was shortened by 5 bases and J by 5 bases, with 15 bases between the two germline ends. Germline values: CDR1 GTSNPN, CDR2 SVGIG (reference sequence). In DNA form, the CDR3 reads TGTGCCTGGGGCGGGGGGAGAGGAACTGAAGCTTTCTTT. It codes for CAWGGGRGTEAFF.

On this clone itself: Other DNA sequences in this specimen translate into the identical CDR3. V is TRBV7-9 and J is TRBJ1-6; maybe TRBD1 (6 bases). The V end lost 1 base, the J end lost 5 bases, and 9 bases lay between the germline ends. The CDR3 totals 15 residues. CDR1 is SEHNR, CDR2 FQNEAQ, per germline (reference sequence). CDR3 coding DNA: TGTGCCAGCAGCTTAGGTGACAGGAATAATTCACCCCTCCACTTT. This sequence encodes CASSLGDRNNSPLHF.

The CDR3 nucleotides are TGTGCCAGCAGTCCATCCCCTGGGGTGGAAGGGTCGTATCGTCAGCCCCAGCATTTT. Translation: CASSPSPGVEGSYRQPQHF. The chain has TRBV27 and TRBJ1-5; no definite D call. Trimming took 5 bases from V and 6 from J, leaving 29 bases between them. This CDR3 has 19 amino acids. Germline V lookup: CDR1 MNHEY, CDR2 SMNVEV (reference sequence).

Of note for this clone: Within the sample, other DNA sequences also encode this same CDR3. The V gene is TRBV5-1, the J gene TRBJ2-2; tentative D call: TRBD2 (6 bases). V was pared by 4 bases and J by 0 bases, with 10 bases between. The CDR3 consists of 15 residues. Germline V gives CDR1 SGHRS, CDR2 YFSETQ. CDR3 nucleotide sequence: TGCGCCAGCAGCCCAGGAGGGACGAACACCGGGGAGCTGTTTTTT. It is translated as CASSPGGTNTGELFF.

The DNA of the CDR3 is TGCGCCAGCAGTGGAAGGGTCACTGAAGCTTTCTTT. Its protein is CASSGRVTEAFF. The chain uses TRBV10-2 and TRBJ1-1, with D hard to call. The CDR3 length is 12 residues. The germline gives CDR1 WSHSY, CDR2 SAAADI. Deletions cut 4 bases from V and 4 bases from J, with 7 bases between.

The chain joins TRBV28 to TRBJ1-2; TRBD1 matches at 10 bases. Germline CDR1 MDHEN, CDR2 SYDVKM. The CDR3 sequence is 16 residues long. V gave up 2 bases and J gave up 2 bases; unmatched junction bases: 5. The CDR3 spells CASSLILGQGNYGYTF. The CDR3 DNA reads TGTGCCAGCAGTTTAATCTTGGGACAGGGGAACTATGGCTACACCTTC.

The CDR3 DNA follows: TGTGCCAGCAGCCAAGGACTAGCGGACCAAGAGACCCAGTACTTC. Protein: CASSQGLADQETQYF. This rearrangement joins TRBV5-5 to TRBJ2-5, with 10 bases fitting TRBD2. Trimming cost V 4 bases and J 0 bases; bases outside gene matches: 3. The CDR3 contains 15 residues. Germline V CDR1 and CDR2: SGHKS, YYEKEE (reference sequence).

The V gene is TRBV12-1, the J gene TRBJ1-1; no check of the table's D call, TRBD1, against the DNA was made. TRBV12-1 is deemed a pseudogene. The CDR3 loop spans 13 amino acids. For the CDR3, the DNA is TGTGCCAGAAGGGGTTCCTGGGACACTGAAGCTTTCTTT. Translated, it gives CARRGSWDTEAFF.

This chain links TRBV5-1 with TRBJ1-2; possibly TRBD1 for D (6 bases). CDR1 is SGHRS and CDR2 is YFSETQ in the germline V gene. Trimming took 5 bases from V and 4 from J, leaving 21 bases between them. The CDR3 covers 16 residues. Here the CDR3 reads CASSGRGTSQSYGYTF. The CDR3 DNA reads TGCGCCAGCAGTGGCAGGGGAACTTCACAATCCTATGGCTACACCTTC.